A selection of T cell receptor beta chains follows, all from one sample in a study of regulatory T cells in long-lasting Graves disease. TCRdb ran MiXCR on the multiplex PCR reads and lists one entry per CDR3 protein. The sample shows about 560,000 distinct CDR3 sequences, approximately 16% of them seen only once. The same sample was also used in a study of T cells in Graves' hyperthyroidism and ophthalmopathy.

Here the sequenced sample was peripheral blood mononuclear cells (PBMCs), taken at new diagnosis, from a patient treated with antithyroid drugs. The receptors were gathered from a man aged 18 to 29 with Graves disease. Both conserved end residues are part of each CDR3.

j_gene | v_gene | len | CDR3aa
TRBJ2-1 | TRBV28 | 14 | CASSLSGLGEGQFF
TRBJ2-7 | TRBV2 | 13 | CASSVGTGGEQYF
TRBJ2-1 | TRBV28 | 16 | CASSSTPSTPYNEQFF
TRBJ1-1 | TRBV19 | 15 | CASSMGPDRNTEAFF
TRBJ2-3 | TRBV6-1 | 15 | CASRGVGGGTDTQYF
TRBJ2-1 | TRBV7-2 | 15 | CASSQNNRGRDGQFF
TRBJ1-5 | TRBV2 | 14 | CASSEQGINQPQHF
TRBJ2-7 | TRBV5-1 | 14 | CASSLVPSGYEQYF
TRBJ1-5 | TRBV12-3/TRBV12-4 | 16 | CASSLRATARGQPQHF
TRBJ1-1 | TRBV12-3/TRBV12-4 | 14 | CASRPTGTGAEAFF
TRBJ2-2 | TRBV3-1 | 15 | CASSPQWQGPGELFF
TRBJ2-5 | TRBV20-1 | 14 | CSARAYRWQETQYF
TRBJ2-7 | TRBV12-5 | 15 | CASGLPRQGTYEQYF
TRBJ2-4 | TRBV12-3/TRBV12-4 | 15 | CASRNPSGSGDIQYF
TRBJ1-5 | TRBV7-9 | 18 | CASSSPIGQGGSNQPQHF
TRBJ2-3 | TRBV4-1 | 15 | CASSQGGTDTDTQYF
TRBJ1-1 | TRBV19 | 13 | CASRDRGYTEAFF
TRBJ2-1 | TRBV7-2 | 15 | CASSLRTLPSYEQFF
TRBJ1-2 | TRBV30 | 14 | CAWSSPVSADGYTF
TRBJ2-1 | TRBV28 | 12 | CASTVNHNEQFF
. | TRBV28 | 16 | CASSPGWGGVLASQYF
TRBJ2-1 | TRBV5-1 | 17 | CASSLGLAGPNYNEQFF
TRBJ2-7 | TRBV9 | 14 | CASSETSGPREQYF
TRBJ1-1 | TRBV5-1 | 15 | CASSLSTPGSTEAFF